The entry below describes one TCR beta chain. Its binding antigen is unknown. Qualities for individual bases were not recorded, and no much larger clone is one base off. This sample is part of a study of blood T cells in healthy people across ages (dated by TCRdb to between 2015 and 2017). Regarding the complete study: In model experiments, roughly one uniquely barcoded TCR beta cDNA molecule per two T cells was captured by template switching. Using deep sequencing normalized with unique cDNA molecular identifiers, the study measured how TCR beta repertoire diversity changes with age. Four age groups were formed from the donors: young (average about 15 years), middle-aged (around 37), aged (about 62) and long-lived (approximately 78). The study analyzed two additional independent replicas of 1 million unique cDNA reads from the same blood draw for two donors, one aged 18 to 29 and one aged 80 or older.

Receptor libraries were prepared by 5' RACE. For sequencing, an Illumina HiSeq 2500 was employed. A second about 6 to 11 cycle PCR used a sample-barcoded 5' primer and a J-beta primer mix. A template-switch 5' adaptor carrying 12 random nucleotides introduced a unique molecular identifier onto each TCR beta cDNA molecule. Each sample yielded at least 3 million CDR3-containing paired-end reads. All of the RNA was converted into first-strand cDNA using the Mint cDNA synthesis kit, with a TRBC-specific oligonucleotide serving as the primer. After uracil-DNA glycosylase treatment, a first 18-cycle PCR used universal primers M1SS and BC2_uni_R on all cDNA. On the study's bioinformatics: Each sample was normalized by randomly selecting 1 million high-quality reads, each carrying a distinct molecular identifier. Reads sharing molecular identifiers were discarded rather than binned into consensus sequences. MiTCR, set to a Q25 quality threshold and the strictest error-elimination algorithm, was used for CDR3 identification, clonotype clustering and error correction. A nonparametric unseen species model with Euler transformation was used to estimate a lower bound on total TCR beta diversity. TCRdb applied fastp at Q25 and MiXCR to the public reads, then kept only in-frame beta chains. Rows with one shared CDR3 protein collapse into an entry with the most common genes and DNA. TCRdb, not the original authors, processed these V and J calls. Across this sample there are around 780,000 distinct CDR3 sequences, with about 26% seen only once. The ten largest account for approximately 2.9% of the sample.

Donors were 39 systemically healthy Caucasian individuals from Russia aged roughly 6 to 95 years. Around 10 milliliters of peripheral blood were collected from each donor into EDTA-treated Vacutainer tubes. Ficoll-Paque density-gradient centrifugation was used to isolate PBMCs, with at least 6.5 million per sample. Trizol reagent was used to extract total RNA from the PBMCs, yielding at least 6 micrograms per sample. Naive CD45RAhigh/CD27high T cell percentages were measured by flow cytometry on a PBMC aliquot from every donor. Findings and caveats that apply to the study as a whole: Observed TCR beta diversity per million T cells fell roughly linearly with age, and a significant reduction was already apparent by age around 40. The CMV infection status of donors was not known, potentially confounding age-related changes in expanded clonotypes. Compared with the aged group, the long-lived group had more naive CD4+ T cells, fewer expanded clones and increased TCR diversity, a pattern suggesting age selection. There was a strong correlation between observed TCR beta diversity and the percentage of naive T cells measured by flow cytometry. Estimates of total diversity based on one million sequenced T cells were regarded as lower bounds and as underestimates. Because profiling used bulk unsorted PBMCs, naive and antigen-experienced compartments could not be compared conclusively.

The same data also contributed to another study, on T cells of mothers and their children. The second paper further reports: Nine systemically healthy Caucasian individuals, comprising three mothers and their six children, were included as donors. cDNA synthesis used all of the extracted RNA, with roughly 1.5 ug of RNA in each 15 ul reaction. In the second PCR, the M1S primer introduced both the sample barcodes and 2-4 random nucleotides. Over 9 million TCR beta CDR3 reads were obtained for each mother, and 2.5 million to 3.5 million reads were obtained for each child. TCR recombination output is similarly shaped by thymic selection in related and unrelated pairs, with a minor effect exerted by inherited differences. Related mother-child pairs always showed normalized repertoire overlap that was slightly higher than in unrelated mother-child pairs, though the difference was never significant. Persistent microchimeric T cell clones were not detected, at a sensitivity of around 99 clones per million clonotypes. Deep NGS was used in the study to compare the TCR beta repertoires of mothers and children and to look for features that separate related mother-child pairs from unrelated individuals. The mean age was 40 +/- 4 years for the mothers and approximately 11 +/- 4 years for the children. After adapters were ligated using NEBNext reagents, the libraries underwent 100+100 nt paired-end sequencing on an Illumina HiSeq 2000. To prevent cross-contamination, the mother and child libraries were prepared one month apart and sequenced in separate runs. Each donor had between about 450,000 and 2,100,000 distinct TCR beta clonotypes identified. Naive TCR beta clonotypes were estimated from low-frequency clonotypes matched to each donor's FACS-determined naive share, without sorting.

The specimen was blood. The TCR originated in a boy aged 5-17 years in good health.

The CDR3 reads CASSPGGPNTEAFF. The nucleotides are TGCGCCAGCAGCCCAGGGGGGCCGAACACTGAAGCTTTCTTT. The sequence links TRBV5-1 to TRBJ1-1; TRBD1 lines up with 7 middle nucleotides. CDR1 and CDR2 were assigned from the germline V gene as SGHRS and YFSETQ. V is trimmed back by 4 bases and J by 1 base, and the junction contains 4 bases that no gene match accounts for. There are 14 amino acids in the CDR3, from cysteine to phenylalanine inclusive. Just CDR3 DNA is preserved here, 42 bases in frame from base 1.